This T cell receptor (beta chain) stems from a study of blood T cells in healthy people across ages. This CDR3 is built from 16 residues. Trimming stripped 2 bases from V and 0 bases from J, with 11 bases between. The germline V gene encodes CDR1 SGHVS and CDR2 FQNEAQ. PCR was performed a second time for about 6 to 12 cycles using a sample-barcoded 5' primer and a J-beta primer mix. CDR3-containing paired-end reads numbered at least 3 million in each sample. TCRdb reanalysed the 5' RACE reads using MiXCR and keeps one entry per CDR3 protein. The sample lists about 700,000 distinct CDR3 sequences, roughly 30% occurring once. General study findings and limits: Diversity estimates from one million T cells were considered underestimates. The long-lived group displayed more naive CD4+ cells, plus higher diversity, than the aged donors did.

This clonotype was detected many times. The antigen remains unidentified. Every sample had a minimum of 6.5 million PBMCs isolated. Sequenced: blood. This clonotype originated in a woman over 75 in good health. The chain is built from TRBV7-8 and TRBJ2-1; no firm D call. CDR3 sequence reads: CASSLRPEISYNEQFF. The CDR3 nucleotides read TGTGCCAGCAGCTTACGACCTGAGATCTCCTACAATGAGCAGTTCTTC.